This T cell receptor beta chain was identified during a study of T cell responses to AZD1222 COVID-19 vaccine. This CDR3 is 15 amino acids long. V lost 7 bases, J lost 5 bases, and 21 bases lay in between. Germline values: CDR1 SNHLY, CDR2 FYNNEI. Produced via immunoSEQ multiplex PCR; TCRdb's table is partial and in-frame only. The table has nearly 95,000 clones, 90% seen once. The source was peripheral blood, collected on day 0 of AZD1222 vaccination. V gene TRBV2 combines with J gene TRBJ2-7; D is perhaps TRBD1 or TRBD2 (5 bases each). This receptor was taken from an adult in good health. CDR3 loop: CASTDGARRVNEQYF. The CDR3 DNA is TGTGCCAGCACCGACGGGGCCAGGAGAGTCAACGAGCAGTACTTC.